A selection of T cell receptor beta chains follows, all from one sample in a study of blood T cells in healthy people across ages. TCRdb analysed the 5' RACE reads with MiXCR anew, one entry per CDR3 protein. The top ten hold around 0.7% of the sample, which has some 1,000,000 distinct CDR3 sequences, about 23% seen once. Another study also made use of these data, one on T cells of mothers and their children.

The sequencing input was blood. Source of these receptors: a girl aged 2 to 10 in good health. Each CDR3 is given with its conserved first and last residue. D genes are given only for firm matches. The size field is filled for only some rows; it gives once, few, many or a size class.

TRBV6-2/TRBV6-3	-	TRBJ2-7	TRBD2	CASSLAGLTVGTQCF	TGTGCCAGCAGTTTAGCGGGGCTAACTGTGGGGACCCAGTGCTTC
TRBV3-1	few	TRBJ2-1	-	CASSPGKGTEQFF	TGTGCCAGCAGCCCGGGGAAGGGCACTGAGCAGTTCTTC
TRBV15	-	TRBJ2-7	-	CATSREVGKRYF	TGTGCCACCAGCAGAGAGGTGGGAAAGCGGTACTTC
TRBV7-8	few	TRBJ2-1	-	CASSLDGLAYNEQFF	TGTGCCAGCAGCTTAGATGGACTCGCTTACAATGAGCAGTTCTTC
TRBV2	few	TRBJ2-7	TRBD1	CASSRDRGGSYEQYF	TGTGCCAGCAGTCGGGACAGGGGCGGGTCCTACGAGCAGTACTTC
TRBV29-1	few	TRBJ2-3	-	CSVGGGWGDTQYF	TGCAGCGTTGGAGGAGGGTGGGGAGATACGCAGTATTTT
TRBV7-9	few	TRBJ2-1	-	CASSLESRARYNEQFF	TGTGCCAGCAGCTTAGAATCCAGGGCTCGCTACAATGAGCAGTTCTTC
TRBV23-1	-	TRBJ2-7	-	CASSQQARTPYEQYF	TGCGCCAGCAGTCAACAGGCCAGGACACCCTACGAGCAGTACTTC
TRBV29-1	-	TRBJ1-3	-	CSVEEPPTGLLSGNTIYF	TGCAGCGTTGAAGAACCCCCAACCGGACTGCTCTCTGGAAACACCATATATTTT
TRBV7-8	-	TRBJ2-4	TRBD1	CASSYLGQGANIQYF	TGTGCCAGCAGTTATCTCGGACAGGGGGCAAACATTCAGTACTTC
TRBV6-5	-	TRBJ2-1	-	CASSYLTGATYNEQFF	TGTGCCAGCAGTTACCTAACCGGGGCCACCTACAATGAGCAGTTCTTC
TRBV3-1	few	TRBJ2-1	TRBD2	CASSPSLAGVGYEQFF	TGTGCCAGCAGCCCGTCCCTAGCGGGAGTTGGCTATGAGCAGTTCTTC
TRBV7-3	few	TRBJ1-2	-	CASSSPADSGPLNYGYTF	TGTGCCAGCAGCTCCCCTGCGGATTCAGGCCCTCTCAACTATGGCTACACCTTC
TRBV12-3/TRBV12-4	-	TRBJ2-1	-	CASSFMGSYNEQFF	TGTGCCAGCAGTTTTATGGGGTCCTACAATGAGCAGTTCTTC
TRBV12-3/TRBV12-4	few	TRBJ2-7	TRBD1	CASRMRQGSYEQYF	TGTGCCAGCAGGATGAGACAGGGCTCCTACGAGCAGTACTTC
TRBV29-1	few	TRBJ1-4	-	CSVQQGSEKLFF	TGCAGCGTCCAACAGGGATCGGAAAAACTGTTTTTT
TRBV7-2	few	TRBJ2-7	-	CASSLVVSVDEQYF	TGTGCCAGCAGCTTAGTCGTCTCCGTGGACGAGCAGTACTTC
TRBV7-2	few	TRBJ1-2	-	CASSTTGTVYGYTF	TGTGCCAGCAGCACCACCGGGACGGTCTATGGCTACACCTTC
TRBV7-2	few	TRBJ2-5	-	CASSLVFSRETQYF	TGTGCCAGCAGCTTAGTCTTTTCGCGGGAGACCCAGTACTTC
TRBV4-3	-	TRBJ1-2	TRBD1	CASSLTIQGMFYGYTF	TGCGCCAGCAGCCTTACAATACAGGGGATGTTCTATGGCTACACCTTC
TRBV7-9	few	TRBJ2-1	-	CASSLVRGSYNEQFF	TGTGCCAGCAGCTTAGTTCGGGGAAGCTACAATGAGCAGTTCTTC
TRBV12-3/TRBV12-4	-	TRBJ2-5	-	CASGVLMETQYF	TGTGCCAGCGGTGTGTTGATGGAGACCCAGTACTTC
TRBV11-2	few	TRBJ2-1	TRBD1	CASGRTGSRREQFF	TGTGCCAGCGGAAGGACAGGGTCTAGAAGGGAGCAGTTCTTC
TRBV12-5	-	TRBJ1-2	TRBD1	CASGDNLRDRKDGYTF	TGTGCTAGTGGGGATAACCTACGGGACAGGAAAGATGGCTACACCTTC
TRBV28	-	TRBJ1-2	-	CASSSFRGLGQVGYTF	TGTGCCAGCAGTTCTTTCAGGGGCTTGGGGCAGGTTGGCTACACCTTC
TRBV7-2	-	TRBJ2-7	TRBD1	CASSLAGTDPYEQYF	TGTGCCAGCAGCTTAGCGGGGACAGACCCCTACGAGCAGTACTTC
TRBV5-4	-	TRBJ2-7	-	CASSLGPTADSYEQYF	TGTGCCAGCAGCTTGGGTCCGACAGCGGACTCCTACGAGCAGTACTTC
TRBV20-1	few	TRBJ2-6	-	CSARREAGANVLTF	TGCAGTGCTAGAAGGGAAGCTGGGGCCAACGTCCTGACTTTC
TRBV29-1	-	TRBJ1-2	-	CSVMDGRSYTF	TGCAGCGTCATGGACGGAAGGAGCTACACCTTC
TRBV20-1	-	TRBJ1-4	-	CSARRRGLDEKLFF	TGCAGTGCTAGGAGGCGGGGATTAGACGAAAAACTGTTTTTT
TRBV5-1	-	TRBJ1-6	-	CASSFLSGGSYNSPLHF	TGCGCCAGCAGCTTTCTTTCCGGGGGCTCCTATAATTCACCCCTCCACTTT
TRBV5-1	many	TRBJ2-1	-	CASSEAGSSYNEQFF	TGCGCCAGCAGCGAAGCAGGGAGCTCCTACAATGAGCAGTTCTTC
TRBV20-1	-	TRBJ2-5	-	CSAIDAGVETQYF	TGCAGTGCTATAGATGCGGGCGTGGAGACCCAGTACTTC
TRBV29-1	-	TRBJ2-1	TRBD2	CSADPSGSLDEQFF	TGCAGCGCCGACCCGAGCGGGAGTTTAGATGAGCAGTTCTTC
TRBV4-1	once	TRBJ1-2	TRBD1	CASSQTGGFWGGYDYTF	TGCGCCAGCAGCCAGACAGGGGGGTTCTGGGGTGGGTATGACTACACCTTC